The 25 T cell receptor beta chains listed next were all sequenced from one sample in a study of blood T cell repertoires in COVID-19. Data came from immunoSEQ multiplex PCR; TCRdb stores just in-frame clones and leaves some out. The sample lists 300,000 or so clones, 86% occurring once. The sample consisted of peripheral blood. The receptors were gathered from a woman aged 50 to 60 with acute or convalescent COVID-19.

Only one count was recorded for this clone. The rearrangement links TRBV15 to TRBJ2-1, with 11 positions matching TRBD2. J was trimmed by 6 bases and V by 0 bases; bases with no gene match: 4. The CDR3 runs 16 residues. The germline V gene encodes CDR1 LNHNV and CDR2 YYDKDF (reference sequence). The CDR3 region is CATSRELLAGVNEQFF. The CDR3 DNA follows: TGTGCCACCAGCAGAGAGTTACTAGCGGGAGTCAATGAGCAGTTCTTC.

The genes are TRBV28 and TRBJ1-6; D may be TRBD1 (5 bases). Between the trimmed V and J ends, which lost 7 bases and 2 bases, there was a span of 12 bases. This CDR3 region has 15 residues. Germline CDR1 is MDHEN and CDR2 is SYDVKM. CDR3 sequence: CASNYAQAYNSPLHF. CDR3 sequence (DNA): TGTGCCAGCAACTATGCACAGGCCTATAATTCACCCCTCCACTTT.

The chain employs TRBV24-1 and TRBJ1-3, with D unclear. V was shortened by 7 bases and J by 0 bases, with 6 bases between the two germline ends. The CDR3 totals 13 residues. Germline CDR1 reads KGHDR; CDR2 reads SFDVKD. The CDR3 DNA reads TGTGCCACCAGAGCAAGCTCTGGAAACACCATATATTTT. The encoded protein is CATRASSGNTIYF.

About this clone: A much more abundant neighbour one base away suggests this may be a read error. The genes are TRBV7-3 and TRBJ2-7, with 11 bases identical to TRBD2. The CDR3 has 14 residues. Losses at the gene ends were 5 bases for V and 2 bases for J; bases not matched to a gene: 2. CDR1 is SGHTA, CDR2 FQGTGA, per germline. The CDR3 nucleotides read TGTGCCAGCAGCGTAGCGGGAGGGCCCTACGAGCAGTACTTC. It translates to CASSVAGGPYEQYF.

This clone is a singleton in its sample. The chain recombines TRBV5-4 with TRBJ2-1; 8 nucleotides match TRBD2. Germline V gene lookup returns CDR1 SGHNT and CDR2 YYREEE (reference sequence). This CDR3 has 16 amino acids. The V and J ends lost 2 bases and 1 base, in that order; junction bases with no gene match: 5. The CDR3 region has the DNA TGTGCCAGCAGCTTAGCGGGAGCGAGGTCCTACAATGAGCAGTTCTTC. Residues: CASSLAGARSYNEQFF.

The chain links TRBV15 to TRBJ1-2; D uncertain. The germline gives CDR1 LNHNV, CDR2 YYDKDF (reference sequence). The CDR3 sequence is 12 residues long. V was cut by 4 bases and J by 4 bases, with 7 bases left in between. Here the CDR3 DNA reads TGTGCCACCAGCACGGACTTCTATGGCTACACCTTC. This encodes CATSTDFYGYTF.

This chain uses TRBV9 with TRBJ2-2, with D perhaps matching TRBD1 (6 bases). CDR3 length: 16 residues. Germline lookup yields CDR1 SGDLS and CDR2 YYNGEE. V lost 3 bases, J lost 4 bases, and 16 bases lay in between. The CDR3 is CASSAAGQSFTGELFF. The CDR3 DNA reads TGTGCCAGCAGCGCCGCTGGACAGTCCTTCACCGGGGAGCTGTTTTTT.

V gene TRBV10-3 combines with J gene TRBJ2-7, with TRBD2 matching over 9 bases. The CDR3 runs 16 residues. Germline trimming cut 7 bases from V and 9 bases from J; bases unmatched to any gene: 19. The germline gives CDR1 ENHRY, CDR2 SYGVKD. The CDR3 spells CAITGTSLRTSTAQYF. For the CDR3, the DNA is TGTGCCATCACGGGGACTAGCCTCAGGACCTCCACTGCGCAGTACTTC.

The chain recombines TRBV28 with TRBJ1-5; 9 bases agree with TRBD1. This CDR3 region has 17 residues. Trimming removed 6 bases from V and 6 bases from J; junction bases left unmatched: 15. Looked up from germline, CDR1 is MDHEN and CDR2 is SYDVKM. CDR3 nucleotides: TGTGCCAGCAGCCATCCCCGACAGGGGGGCGGAGGTCAGCCCCAGCATTTT. Translating it yields CASSHPRQGGGGQPQHF.

As regards this clone: The same CDR3 can be traced to other DNA sequences in this sample. V gene TRBV28 combines with J gene TRBJ1-2; 8 nucleotides match TRBD1. Looked up from germline, CDR1 is MDHEN and CDR2 is SYDVKM. V lost 2 bases, J lost 7 bases, and 3 bases stayed unmatched. The CDR3 loop spans 13 amino acids. CDR3 region: CASSLGRGLGYTF. CDR3 sequence (DNA): TGTGCCAGCAGTTTAGGCAGGGGGCTTGGCTACACCTTC.

This chain uses TRBV19 with TRBJ1-5; D might be TRBD1 (5 bases). CDR1 LNHDA and CDR2 SQIVND come from the germline V gene (reference sequence). Trimming left V 2 bases short and J 3 bases short, with 11 bases between. The CDR3 spans 15 residues. In DNA, the CDR3 is TGTGCCAGTAGTATAAGGGGAATTCCCAATCAGCCCCAGCATTTT. As protein: CASSIRGIPNQPQHF.

The chain is built from TRBV19 and TRBJ1-4; 10 bases are shared with TRBD1. Germline loops: CDR1 LNHDA, CDR2 SQIVND (reference sequence). There are 17 residues in the CDR3. The V and J ends lost 9 bases and 8 bases, in that order; junction bases with no gene match: 18. The CDR3 bases are TGTGCCAGCCACGACAGGGGGCCGACATACCCCTTGGAAAAACTGTTTTTT. It is translated as CASHDRGPTYPLEKLFF.

The J gene is TRBJ2-1, the V gene TRBV3-1 (or the pseudogene TRBV3-2); 7 bases map to TRBD2. Looked up from germline, CDR1 is LGHDT and CDR2 is YNNKEL (reference sequence). This CDR3 is built from 13 residues. V was clipped by 5 bases and J by 5 bases; unmatched bases: 3. The CDR3 DNA follows: TGTGCCAGCAGCTTTCTAGCGGACAATGAGCAGTTCTTC. This codes for CASSFLADNEQFF.

V usage is TRBV5-1 and J usage is TRBJ2-7; 10 bases are shared with TRBD1. The CDR3 extends over 15 amino acids. V shed 4 bases and J 3 bases; nucleotides not matched to a gene: 7. The V gene's germline CDR1 is SGHRS and CDR2 YFSETQ. CDR3 nucleotides: TGCGCCAGCAGCGTGGGACAGGGGCTCCTCTACGAGCAGTACTTC. The encoded protein is CASSVGQGLLYEQYF. Filled out from reference TRBV5-1 and TRBJ2-7, the complete variable domain reads KAGVTQTPRYLIKTRGQQVTLSCSPISGHRSVSWYQQTPGQGLQFLFEYFSETQRNKGNFPGRFSGRQFSNSRSEMNVSTLELGDSALYLCASSVGQGLLYEQYFGPGTRLTVT.

The chain joins TRBV5-1 to TRBJ2-5; TRBD2 might be the D (6 bases). CDR3 length: 13 amino acids. Germline CDR1 is SGHRS and CDR2 is YFSETQ. Trimming pared 4 bases from V and 5 bases from J, leaving 12 bases between. The CDR3, as DNA: TGCGCCAGCAGCCAGACTAGTGGGGAGACCCAGTACTTC. This encodes CASSQTSGETQYF.

For the CDR3, the DNA is TGTGCCTGGAGTGTAGCAACAGCCTCTAGCACAGATACGCAGTATTTT. The encoded protein is CAWSVATASSTDTQYF. The chain links TRBV30 to TRBJ2-3; no firm D call. The ends were cut back, 0 bases at V and 0 bases at J, with 13 bases in the middle. CDR1 and CDR2 from the germline V gene are GTSNPN and SVGIG (reference sequence). The CDR3 runs to 16 residues. The full variable domain, with the rest looked up from reference TRBV30 and TRBJ2-3, is SQTIHQWPATLVQPVGSPLSLECTVEGTSNPNLYWYRQAAGRGLQLLFYSVGIGQISSEVPQNLSASRPQDRQFILSSKKLLLSDSGFYLCAWSVATASSTDTQYFGPGTRLTVL.

This clone was counted a few times. The chain combines TRBV28 with TRBJ1-3; 9 bases align to TRBD1. The CDR3 extends over 13 amino acids. Germline assignment: CDR1 MDHEN and CDR2 SYDVKM. Trimming at V came to 6 bases and at J to 7 bases, leaving 4 bases not matched to a gene. CDR3 nucleotide sequence: TGTGCCAGCAGACAAGGGACAGGGAACACCATATATTTT. As protein: CASRQGTGNTIYF. Together with reference TRBV28 and TRBJ1-3, the CDR3 gives the full variable domain: DVKVTQSSRYLVKRTGEKVFLECVQDMDHENMFWYRQDPGLGLRLIYFSYDVKMKEKGDIPEGYSVSREKKERFSLILESASTNQTSMYLCASRQGTGNTIYFGEGSWLTVV.

J is TRBJ2-7 and V is TRBV4-2; D not certain. CDR1 is LGHNA and CDR2 is YNFKEQ in the germline V gene. This CDR3 region has 13 residues. V was cut by 4 bases and J by 6 bases, with 13 bases left in between. The CDR3 loop reads CASSLNLEREQYF. The CDR3 DNA is TGTGCCAGCAGCCTCAACCTAGAGCGCGAGCAGTACTTC.

This chain uses TRBV11-2 with TRBJ2-3; no definite D call. This CDR3 contains 14 residues. Germline V CDR1 and CDR2: SGHAT, FQNNGV. Trimming removed 1 base at V and 2 bases at J, with 7 bases between. As DNA, the CDR3 is TGTGCCAGCAGCTTAGGGGCTTTCACAGATACGCAGTATTTT. Its protein product is CASSLGAFTDTQYF.

The rearrangement joins TRBV27 to TRBJ2-3; 9 bases map to TRBD2. The CDR3 covers 17 residues. V gave up 0 bases and J gave up 4 bases; unmatched junction bases: 8. Per germline, CDR1 MNHEY and CDR2 SMNVEV (reference sequence). In nucleotides, the CDR3 is TGTGCCAGCAGTTTATCGGCGGGAGGGACCGCCCCAGATACGCAGTATTTT. Translation: CASSLSAGGTAPDTQYF.

This sequence joins TRBV2 and TRBJ2-7, with D possibly being TRBD2 (5 bases). The CDR3 is 13 amino acids. Germline V CDR1 and CDR2: SNHLY, FYNNEI. V gave up 8 bases and J gave up 2 bases, with 13 bases separating them. The CDR3 loop reads CASHGRTAYEQYF. CDR3 nucleotides: TGTGCCAGCCACGGACGGACTGCCTACGAGCAGTACTTC.

J is TRBJ2-2 and V is TRBV19, with a possible D match to TRBD1 (5 bases). The germline CDR1 and CDR2 sequences are LNHDA and SQIVND (reference sequence). The CDR3 is made up of 14 amino acids. Trimming stripped 7 bases from V and 3 bases from J, with 12 bases between. DNA for the CDR3: TGTGCCAGTATTTCAGGGATCTACACCGGGGAGCTGTTTTTT. Protein: CASISGIYTGELFF.

The J gene is TRBJ2-7, the V gene TRBV5-6; a weak D match, TRBD2 (5 bases). V gave up 0 bases and J gave up 1 base, with 14 bases separating them. From germline, CDR1 is SGHDT and CDR2 YYEEEE. This CDR3 contains 16 residues. The CDR3 reads CASSLALGESSYEQYF. Written as DNA, the CDR3 is TGTGCCAGCAGCTTGGCCCTGGGAGAGTCATCCTACGAGCAGTACTTC.

The V call is TRBV5-4, the J call TRBJ2-1; D remains unclear. Germline V gives CDR1 SGHNT, CDR2 YYREEE (reference sequence). This CDR3 is 13 amino acids long. Trimming removed 7 bases from V and 0 bases from J, with 8 bases in between. The CDR3 DNA follows: TGTGCCAGCCAACTTAGCTCCTACAATGAGCAGTTCTTC. Residues: CASQLSSYNEQFF. Using reference TRBV5-4 and TRBJ2-1 for the parts outside the CDR3, the full variable domain is ETGVTQSPTHLIKTRGQQVTLRCSSQSGHNTVSWYQQALGQGPQFIFQYYREEENGRGNFPPRFSGLQFPNYSSELNVNALELDDSALYLCASQLSSYNEQFFGPGTRLTVL.

The J gene is TRBJ2-2, the V gene TRBV7-3, with 7 bases that match TRBD1. The J segment lost 7 bases and the V segment lost 4 bases, leaving 12 bases of the junction unmatched. The CDR3 has 16 residues. Germline V lookup: CDR1 SGHTA, CDR2 FQGTGA. CDR3 bases: TGTGCCAGCAGCTATGCCGAGGGGGCGCAAATCGGGGAGCTGTTTTTT. As protein: CASSYAEGAQIGELFF.